This TCR beta chain was captured by sequencing in a study of blood T cell repertoires in COVID-19. Across the study: COVID-19 samples, acute and convalescent, were from the United States, Italy and Spain. Sources were T cells, B-cell-depleted T cells, or PBMCs; the material itself was cDNA or gDNA.

Original handling: Cell counts per sample came from amplifying reference gene primers. The method was immunoSEQ multiplex PCR; TCRdb's version includes in-frame clones alone and lacks a portion of them. V and J calls and clone size follow that table, whereas D and trimming were derived from the DNA. Seen here are around 140,000 clones, 88% observed once, and the top ten hold roughly 1.5%. The receptor's source is a woman aged 45 to 65 with acute or convalescent COVID-19. The specimen was peripheral blood.

The CDR3, as DNA: TGTGCCAGCAGGCAGGGAACCTACGAGCAGTACTTC. Its translation is CASRQGTYEQYF. The chain links TRBV2 to TRBJ2-7; a weak D match, TRBD1 (5 bases). From germline, CDR1 is SNHLY and CDR2 FYNNEI. This CDR3 has 12 residues. V lost 6 bases and J lost 2, with 8 bases in between. Complete variable domain (other parts from reference TRBV2 and TRBJ2-7): EPEVTQTPSHQVTQMGQEVILRCVPISNHLYFYWYRQILGQKVEFLVSFYNNEISEKSEIFDDQFSVERPDGSNFTLKIRSTKLEDSAMYFCASRQGTYEQYFGPGTRLTVT.